A selection of T cell receptor beta chains follows, all from one sample in a study of blood T cell repertoires in COVID-19. Profiling relied on immunoSEQ multiplex PCR, and the TCRdb table lists in-frame clones only, not all of them. The table lists just under 350,000 clones, about 88% of them singletons, with around 7.9% in the top ten. What was sequenced was peripheral blood. Receptors were obtained from a woman aged 70-85 years with COVID-19, enrolled during active disease. CDR3s include the opening cysteine and the closing phenylalanine or tryptophan. A D gene is named only where the DNA matches it firmly. Rows give clone size only sometimes, using once, few, many, or a class for an expanded clone.

j_call d_call clone_size v_call cdr3_nt cdr3_aa
TRBJ1-1 - - TRBV7-2 TGTGCCAGCAGCTTAATGGGGGCTGGGTACACTGAAGCTTTCTTT CASSLMGAGYTEAFF
TRBJ1-1 - - TRBV19 TGTGCCAGTAGTAGGCGGGAGGGGACCACTGAAGCTTTCTTT CASSRREGTTEAFF
TRBJ2-7 - - TRBV6-5 TGTGCCAGCAGTTACTCCGGAGGCCTCAACGAGCAGTACTTC CASSYSGGLNEQYF
TRBJ1-1 - - TRBV7-9 TGTGCCAGCAGCTTAGTGGGGGGAATGGCTGAAGCTTTCTTT CASSLVGGMAEAFF
TRBJ1-1 - - TRBV4-1 TGCGCCAGCAGCCAAGAGTGGCCAGGGGCCACTGAAGCTTTCTTT CASSQEWPGATEAFF
TRBJ2-7 TRBD2 - TRBV6-2/TRBV6-3 TGTGCCAGCAGTTACTTGGCTAGCGGGCGCTACGAGCAGTACTTC CASSYLASGRYEQYF
TRBJ1-1 TRBD1 - TRBV5-6 TGTGCCAGCAGCCCGGGGGACAGAAGTTACACTGAAGCTTTCTTT CASSPGDRSYTEAFF
TRBJ1-1 TRBD1 - TRBV2 TGTGCCAGCTTCCAGGACAGGGGGGGAAACACTGAAGCTTTCTTT CASFQDRGGNTEAFF
TRBJ1-2 - - TRBV19 TGTGCCAGTAGTATAGCGAACAGGGAAGGCTACGGCTACACCTTC CASSIANREGYGYTF
TRBJ2-1 TRBD2 - TRBV7-8 TGTGCCAGCAGCGGTAGCGGGGGCCCCTACAATGAGCAGTTCTTC CASSGSGGPYNEQFF
TRBJ1-2 - - TRBV11-2 TGTGCCAGCAGCCCGGTATCTGGCCAGGGTGATGGCTACACCTTC CASSPVSGQGDGYTF
TRBJ1-2 - - TRBV12-3/TRBV12-4 TGTGCCAGCGGGCAGTTGAACTATGGCTACACCTTC CASGQLNYGYTF
TRBJ2-6 - - TRBV6-6 TGTGCCAGCAGTTTTACAGCTGGGGCCAACGTCCTGACTTTC CASSFTAGANVLTF
TRBJ1-2 TRBD1 - TRBV4-1 TGCGCCAGCAGTCGGTCGATTCTAGCTCGGGACAGGGGACTATATGGCTACACCTTC CASSRSILARDRGLYGYTF
TRBJ1-2 TRBD1 once TRBV18 TGTGCCAGCTCACTCACCTGGTCCGGACAGGGCGATGGCTACACCTTC CASSLTWSGQGDGYTF
TRBJ2-3 TRBD1 - TRBV5-6 TGTGCCAGCAGCTTGGTTGCAGGGGGATTCGGTACGCAGTATTTT CASSLVAGGFGTQYF
TRBJ1-6 - - TRBV11-2 TGTGCCAGCAGCTTATCACAAACTAATTCACCCCTCCACTTT CASSLSQTNSPLHF
TRBJ1-2 - - TRBV4-3 TGCGCCAGCAGCCCAGCCCCCGGGGATCTCGGGTATGGCTACACCTTC CASSPAPGDLGYGYTF
TRBJ2-3 - - TRBV7-3 TGTGCCAGCAGCTCAGGGGGTCGGGGGACAGATACGCAGTATTTT CASSSGGRGTDTQYF
TRBJ2-7 TRBD1 - TRBV3-1/TRBV3-2 TGTGCCAGCAGCGACAGGGGTTACTACGAGCAGTACTTC CASSDRGYYEQYF
TRBJ2-7 - - TRBV2 TGTGCCAGCAGTTTAGCGGTTTACGAGCAGTACTTC CASSLAVYEQYF
TRBJ2-3 - - TRBV30 TGTGCCTGGAGGCCGGGGGGCCTCAGCACAGATACGCAGTATTTT CAWRPGGLSTDTQYF
TRBJ1-3 TRBD1 few TRBV5-1 TGCGCCAGCAGTTACGCCGGGACAGGGGCTGGAAACACCATATATTTT CASSYAGTGAGNTIYF
TRBJ1-5 TRBD1 once TRBV2 TGTGCCAGCAGTGCGACAGGGATAGCCAATCAGCCCCAGCATTTT CASSATGIANQPQHF
TRBJ1-6 TRBD1 - TRBV13 TGTGCCAGCAGTTCGCCCCGGGACAGGAATTCACCCCTCCACTTT CASSSPRDRNSPLHF
TRBJ2-1 TRBD2 - TRBV28 TGTGCCAGCAGTTTGTGGGGGGGATCTTACAATGAGCAGTTCTTC CASSLWGGSYNEQFF
TRBJ2-1 - once TRBV4-1 TGCGCCAGCAGCCAAGATAGGAGCAGCAATGAGCAGTTCTTC CASSQDRSSNEQFF
TRBJ1-1 TRBD1 - TRBV3-1/TRBV3-2 TGTGCCAGCAGCCACCCGGGACAGACTGTGGAAGCTTTCTTT CASSHPGQTVEAFF
TRBJ1-1 TRBD1 - TRBV19 TGTGCCAGTAGTATAGATCAGGGGGCCTGGAACACTGAAGCTTTCTTT CASSIDQGAWNTEAFF
TRBJ2-7 - few TRBV4-1 TGCGCCAGCAGCCCGCGCCCTTACAGGGCGTCCTACGAGCAGTACTTC CASSPRPYRASYEQYF
TRBJ1-2 TRBD1 - TRBV5-1 TGCGCCAGCAGCCTACCCGACAGGGATCCCCTCTACACCTTC CASSLPDRDPLYTF
TRBJ1-2 TRBD1 - TRBV12-5 TGTGCTAGTGGTTTGGTACCCCTCGGGGACAGAAACTATGGCTACACCTTC CASGLVPLGDRNYGYTF
TRBJ1-6 - - TRBV5-6 TGTGCCAGCAGCCGGGAGGGCGGAAGCTCCTATAATTCACCCCTCCACTTT CASSREGGSSYNSPLHF
TRBJ1-6 - - TRBV19 TGTGCCAGTAGTTCCTTCGGGACAAGCACACCCCTCCACTTT CASSSFGTSTPLHF
TRBJ2-7 TRBD1 - TRBV24-1 TGTGCCACCAGTGATTCGGGGACAGGGAAGCAGTACTTC CATSDSGTGKQYF
TRBJ2-3 TRBD1 - TRBV28 TGTGCCAGCGCCCCATTCGGGACAGGGGACACAGATACGCAGTATTTT CASAPFGTGDTDTQYF
TRBJ1-2 TRBD1 - TRBV7-2 TGTGCCAGCAGCTTCCGGGACAGGGATAACTATGGCTACACCTTC CASSFRDRDNYGYTF
TRBJ2-5 TRBD2 - TRBV7-2 TGTGCCAGCAGCTTAGTTGCGCGGGGGAAAGGGACCCAGTACTTC CASSLVARGKGTQYF
TRBJ2-1 - - TRBV27 TGTGCCAGCAGTCTGAATCCCCTGACTTACAATGAGCAGTTCTTC CASSLNPLTYNEQFF
TRBJ2-6 - few TRBV30 TGTGCCTGGATAGGGACACCGTCCCCGCTCGGGGCCAACGTCCTGACTTTC CAWIGTPSPLGANVLTF